These 18 T cell receptor beta chains share one sample of origin, sequenced in a study of OX40 agonist ivuxolimab in advanced cancers. The library was made by the immunoSEQ multiplex PCR assay. TCRdb obtained this table from immuneACCESS and retained in-frame rearrangements with V and J assigned. These tables miss some clones; where compared with another copy, unresolved V genes account for less than half of the shortfall, and the remainder is unexplained. This sample has tens of thousands of clones in its table, and about 86% of those were observed once. The ten largest clones add up to approximately 1.9% of the sample. Sequencing used CD4+ or CD8+ T cells sorted from blood, obtained in a trial of the OX40 agonist ivuxolimab. The source of these receptors is an adult with an advanced solid tumor such as melanoma, head and neck, liver or kidney cancer.

This chain uses TRBV28 with TRBJ2-7; D gene uncertain. The germline V gene has CDR1 MDHEN and CDR2 SYDVKM. The CDR3 runs to 14 residues. Trimming stripped 7 bases from V and 3 bases from J, with 16 bases between. The CDR3 sequence is CASNLGRPYYEQYF. In nucleotides, the CDR3 is TGTGCCAGCAACTTAGGAAGACCGTACTACGAGCAGTACTTC.

This clone was counted between two and nine times. The chain employs TRBV5-1 and TRBJ2-3; D possibly uses TRBD1 or TRBD2 (5 bases each). The CDR3 is 14 amino acids. Germline loops: CDR1 SGHRS, CDR2 YFSETQ. Trimming removed 1 base from V and 6 bases from J, with 12 bases in between. DNA of the CDR3: TGCGCCAGCAGCTTGATGGGGGAAGGGGATACGCAGTATTTT. Its translation: CASSLMGEGDTQYF.

The chain's CDR3 is CASSQDSGTGNEKLFF. Here the CDR3 DNA reads TGCGCCAGCAGCCAAGATTCCGGGACAGGGAATGAAAAACTGTTTTTT. The chain links TRBV4-1 to TRBJ1-4; 9 nucleotides match TRBD1. With 0 bases clipped from V and 5 bases from J, the junction kept 4 bases outside the gene matches. There are 16 residues in the CDR3. The V gene's germline CDR1 is MGHRA and CDR2 YSYEKL.

The chain links TRBV19 to TRBJ2-2, with TRBD1 identical over 7 bases. The CDR3 covers 13 residues. In germline, CDR1 is LNHDA, CDR2 SQIVND (reference sequence). The V and J ends lost 11 bases and 4 bases, in that order; junction bases with no gene match: 7. DNA of the CDR3: TGTGCCGGGACAGTCGGTGCCACCGGGGAGCTGTTTTTT. It is translated as CAGTVGATGELFF.

This clone was recorded only once. CDR3 in DNA: TGTGCCAGCAGCCCTTCAAACAGGGCGGCATCTGAAGCTTTCTTT. Translating it yields CASSPSNRAASEAFF. The gene calls are TRBV7-9 and TRBJ1-1; a weak D match, TRBD1 (6 bases). CDR1 and CDR2 (germline): SEHNR, FQNEAQ (reference sequence). The CDR3 covers 15 residues. Trimming cost V 5 bases and J 6 bases, with 19 bases left between them. Full variable domain (outside the CDR3, taken from reference TRBV7-9 and TRBJ1-1): DTGVSQNPRHKITKRGQNVTFRCDPISEHNRLYWYRQTLGQGPEFLTYFQNEAQLEKSRLLSDRFSAERPKGSFSTLEIQRTEQGDSAMYLCASSPSNRAASEAFFGQGTRLTVV.

The chain couples TRBV19 to TRBJ2-1; 7 nucleotides agree with TRBD2. Germline V lookup: CDR1 LNHDA, CDR2 SQIVND (reference sequence). Germline trimming cut 8 bases from V and 6 bases from J; bases unmatched to any gene: 7. The length of the CDR3 is 13 residues. The chain's CDR3 is CASGEGQVNEQFF. As DNA, the CDR3 is TGTGCCAGTGGGGAGGGGCAAGTCAATGAGCAGTTCTTC.

V is TRBV5-6 and J is TRBJ2-3, with 11 bases that match TRBD1. V gave up 7 bases and J gave up 8 bases; unmatched junction bases: 9. Germline loops: CDR1 SGHDT, CDR2 YYEEEE. This CDR3 has 14 residues. This CDR3 is CASGEDRGLGTQYF. The CDR3 bases are TGTGCCAGCGGGGAGGACAGGGGGCTGGGTACGCAGTATTTT. Filled out from reference TRBV5-6 and TRBJ2-3, the complete variable domain reads DAGVTQSPTHLIKTRGQQVTLRCSPKSGHDTVSWYQQALGQGPQFIFQYYEEEERQRGNFPDRFSGHQFPNYSSELNVNALLLGDSALYLCASGEDRGLGTQYFGPGTRLTVL.

V gene TRBV5-4 combines with J gene TRBJ2-2; 7 positions agree with TRBD2. The germline gives CDR1 SGHNT, CDR2 YYREEE (reference sequence). The V gene end was trimmed by 1 base and the J gene end by 3 bases; junction bases not matched to a gene: 9. This CDR3 spans 17 amino acids. The CDR3 reads CASSLRTGTTHTGELFF. DNA for the CDR3: TGTGCCAGCAGCTTGAGGACCGGGACTACCCACACCGGGGAGCTGTTTTTT.

The rearrangement links TRBV27 to TRBJ2-5; D is uncertain. This CDR3 spans 13 amino acids. The ends were cut back, 5 bases at V and 5 bases at J, with 12 bases in the middle. Germline values: CDR1 MNHEY, CDR2 SMNVEV (reference sequence). The CDR3 nucleotides are TGTGCCAGCAGTCCCCGAATACGGGAGACCCAGTACTTC. This sequence encodes CASSPRIRETQYF.

This chain joins TRBV19 and TRBJ1-1; the D gene is possibly TRBD1 (6 bases). Germline V lookup: CDR1 LNHDA, CDR2 SQIVND (reference sequence). This CDR3 comprises 16 residues. Trimming left V 3 bases short and J 1 base short, with 15 bases between. The CDR3 loop reads CASSIVLGGRNTEAFF. DNA of the CDR3: TGTGCCAGTAGTATCGTGCTGGGGGGGCGGAACACTGAAGCTTTCTTT.

The chain is built from TRBV4-2 and TRBJ1-2, with TRBD1 identical over 7 bases. Per the germline V gene, CDR1 is LGHNA and CDR2 is YNFKEQ. The CDR3 is 14 amino acids. V lost 4 bases, J lost 3 bases, and 5 bases stayed unmatched. The CDR3 DNA sequence: TGTGCCAGCAGCCGGTCAGGGGGGGACTATGGCTACACCTTC. This translates into CASSRSGGDYGYTF.

The chain joins TRBV5-1 to TRBJ1-1; D remains unclear. CDR3 length equals 17 residues. The V gene lost 1 base and the J gene lost 6 bases, with 22 bases spanning the gap. The germline V gene has CDR1 SGHRS and CDR2 YFSETQ. The CDR3 sequence is CASSLYGVGYEGSEAFF. DNA for the CDR3: TGCGCCAGCAGCTTGTATGGGGTAGGGTATGAAGGGTCTGAAGCTTTCTTT. Looking up the rest from reference TRBV5-1 and TRBJ1-1 gives the full variable domain: KAGVTQTPRYLIKTRGQQVTLSCSPISGHRSVSWYQQTPGQGLQFLFEYFSETQRNKGNFPGRFSGRQFSNSRSEMNVSTLELGDSALYLCASSLYGVGYEGSEAFFGQGTRLTVV.

The V gene is TRBV11-2, the J gene TRBJ2-7; 7 positions agree with TRBD2. With 7 bases clipped from V and 6 bases from J, the junction kept 9 bases outside the gene matches. From germline, CDR1 is SGHAT and CDR2 FQNNGV. This CDR3 region has 13 residues. The chain's CDR3 is CASTSLPGGEQYF. The CDR3 DNA follows: TGTGCCAGCACCTCACTTCCGGGGGGCGAGCAGTACTTC.

The chain employs TRBV29-1 and TRBJ2-5; no firm D call. The CDR3 runs 12 residues. Trimming took 4 bases from V and 2 from J, leaving 8 bases between them. Germline V gives CDR1 SQVTM, CDR2 ANQGSEA. CDR3 bases: TGCAGCGTTGCAGTGTCACAAGAGACCCAGTACTTC. Translating gives CSVAVSQETQYF.

V gene TRBV7-3 combines with J gene TRBJ2-1, with 7 bases fitting TRBD1. Germline-derived CDR1 and CDR2 are SGHTA and FQGTGA. With 3 bases clipped from V and 6 bases from J, the junction kept 2 bases outside the gene matches. CDR3 length equals 13 residues. Written as DNA, the CDR3 is TGTGCCAGCAGCTTTCACAGGGGCAATGAGCAGTTCTTC. Translated, it gives CASSFHRGNEQFF.

The V call is TRBV28, the J call TRBJ1-2; D unresolved. Germline CDR1 reads MDHEN; CDR2 reads SYDVKM. The CDR3 is 12 residues long. V dropped 2 bases and J dropped 7 bases, with 8 bases sitting between them. CDR3 nucleotide sequence: TGTGCCAGCAGTTTAGATATTTTTGGCTACACCTTC. As protein: CASSLDIFGYTF.

This sequence joins TRBV7-9 and TRBJ1-1, with 7 bases identical to TRBD1. The J segment lost 4 bases and the V segment lost 1 base, leaving 9 bases of the junction unmatched. Germline values: CDR1 SEHNR, CDR2 FQNEAQ (reference sequence). The CDR3 runs to 16 residues. The CDR3 sequence is CASSLDRGRGGTEAFF. The DNA for the CDR3 is TGTGCCAGCAGCTTAGACAGGGGAAGGGGAGGCACTGAAGCTTTCTTT.

The chain is built from TRBV7-9 and TRBJ1-5; 7 bases fit TRBD1. CDR3 length: 17 amino acids. Germline V gene lookup returns CDR1 SEHNR and CDR2 FQNEAQ (reference sequence). V was clipped by 6 bases and J by 0 bases; unmatched bases: 11. The CDR3 DNA reads as TGTGCCAGCAGAGATGACAGGGAGGGTTATAGCAATCAGCCCCAGCATTTT. The encoded protein is CASRDDREGYSNQPQHF.